Listed here is a single TCR beta chain. Original handling: Amplification of reference gene primers was used by the study to estimate nucleated cell counts. TCRdb keeps only in-frame clones here, not all; method: immunoSEQ multiplex PCR. V, J and clone size are those of that table, while D and trimming were read from the DNA. Of about 200,000 clones listed, approximately 94% were seen once; the top ten hold 0.6% to 0.9%. This entry belongs to a study of blood T cell repertoires in COVID-19. Study-level background: From the United States, Italy and Spain came samples of acute and convalescent COVID-19. Sample material is recorded as cDNA or gDNA derived from T cells, B-cell-depleted T cells, or PBMCs.

CDR3 length equals 13 residues. Germline lookup yields CDR1 GTSNPN and CDR2 SVGIG (reference sequence). V lost 4 bases and J lost 8, with 17 bases in between. The Seattle patients, enrolled during active infection, were followed longitudinally. The chain employs TRBV30 and TRBJ1-2, with D perhaps TRBD1 (6 bases). This TCR was recovered from a man younger than 45 with COVID-19, enrolled during active disease. The sequencing input was peripheral blood. The CDR3 sequence is CAWTVGGMGGYTF. The CDR3, as DNA: TGTGCCTGGACCGTAGGGGGTATGGGGGGCTACACCTTC.